A single sample gave rise to the 7 T cell receptor beta chains below, sequenced in a study of T cells in tuberculosis. The assay was immunoSEQ multiplex PCR, and TCRdb's table has in-frame clones only and misses some. Of around 35,000 clones in the sample, approximately 93% were seen once. Sequenced input: PBMCs. The receptors stem from a donor aged 10-29 years with latent tuberculosis or without tuberculosis infection.

The chain employs TRBV30 and TRBJ1-3; 8 bases are a match to TRBD1. The CDR3 spans 14 residues. Germline lookup yields CDR1 GTSNPN and CDR2 SVGIG (reference sequence). The V segment lost 8 bases and the J segment 4 bases; nucleotides outside the gene matches: 10. The CDR3 DNA reads TGTGCCGGTGGACAGGGTTTGGTGGGAAACACCATATATTTT. Encoded protein: CAGGQGLVGNTIYF.

The chain has TRBV7-2 and TRBJ2-7; perhaps TRBD1 as D (5 bases). CDR1 is SGHTA and CDR2 is FQGNSA in the germline V gene. Trimming removed 1 base at V and 4 bases at J, with 11 bases between. The CDR3 totals 14 residues. CDR3 nucleotides: TGTGCCAGCAGCTTAGGTACAGGCCCTTACGAGCAGTACTTC. Translation gives CASSLGTGPYEQYF.

J is TRBJ1-2 and V is TRBV5-1; D not certain. CDR1 is SGHRS and CDR2 is YFSETQ in the germline V gene. Trimming stripped 7 bases from V and 5 bases from J, with 15 bases between. The length of the CDR3 is 13 residues. This CDR3 is CASAPGYEYGYTF. CDR3 in DNA: TGCGCCAGCGCACCAGGATACGAATATGGCTACACCTTC.

The V gene is TRBV5-1, the J gene TRBJ2-3; 11 nucleotides agree with TRBD2. Per germline, CDR1 SGHRS and CDR2 YFSETQ. Trimming at V came to 4 bases and at J to 0 bases, leaving 4 bases not matched to a gene. The CDR3 is made up of 16 amino acids. The CDR3 DNA sequence: TGCGCCAGCAGCGCGACTAGCGGGGCTAGCACAGATACGCAGTATTTT. It codes for CASSATSGASTDTQYF.

V gene TRBV30 combines with J gene TRBJ1-1; TRBD1 is a possible D gene (5 bases). Germline loops: CDR1 GTSNPN, CDR2 SVGIG (reference sequence). Deletions cut 0 bases from V and 2 bases from J, with 13 bases between. The length of the CDR3 is 15 residues. CDR3: CAWSVMSGINTEAFF. The CDR3 nucleotides are TGTGCCTGGAGTGTGATGTCAGGGATCAACACTGAAGCTTTCTTT. Together with reference TRBV30 and TRBJ1-1, the CDR3 gives the full variable domain: SQTIHQWPATLVQPVGSPLSLECTVEGTSNPNLYWYRQAAGRGLQLLFYSVGIGQISSEVPQNLSASRPQDRQFILSSKKLLLSDSGFYLCAWSVMSGINTEAFFGQGTRLTVV.

The chain recombines TRBV19 with TRBJ2-7; TRBD1 might be the D (5 bases). In germline, CDR1 is LNHDA, CDR2 SQIVND (reference sequence). The V end lost 1 base, the J end lost 10 bases, and 11 bases lay between the germline ends. The CDR3 is made up of 12 amino acids. For the CDR3, the DNA is TGTGCCAGTAGTATAGGGCAACAGGCACAGTACTTC. Its translation: CASSIGQQAQYF.

This chain links TRBV6-5 with TRBJ1-2; the D is unclear. Germline-derived CDR1 and CDR2 are MNHEY and SVGAGI. Trimming left V 6 bases short and J 5 bases short, with 13 bases between. CDR3 length: 13 residues. CDR3 nucleotide sequence: TGTGCCAGCAGCTCAGGAGGAGGGTATGGCTACACCTTC. Translating it yields CASSSGGGYGYTF.